This is a list of T cell receptor beta chains from one sample in a study of blood T cell repertoires in COVID-19. The repertoire was sequenced with immunoSEQ multiplex PCR; TCRdb's copy has only in-frame clones and lacks some. Of some 58,000 clones listed, roughly 84% are singletons. Material for sequencing was peripheral blood. These receptors were obtained from a man between 50 and 59 years old with active COVID-19. Each CDR3 is given without its conserved first and last residue. D genes are given only for firm matches.

V gene: TRBV5-4
D gene: TRBD1
CDR3 protein: ASSLDRGLGEQY

V gene: TRBV7-3
D gene: TRBD1
CDR3 protein: ASSLAGTGGQETQY

V gene: TRBV19
D gene: .
CDR3 protein: ASRSRGSGANVLT

V gene: TRBV28
D gene: TRBD1
CDR3 protein: ASNGQGFYNSPLH

V gene: TRBV5-1
D gene: .
CDR3 protein: ASSLGGNSPLH

V gene: TRBV6-5
D gene: .
CDR3 protein: ASSSVYSGANVLT

V gene: TRBV27
D gene: TRBD1
CDR3 protein: ASSPTDTGVQGTQY

V gene: TRBV30
D gene: TRBD1
CDR3 protein: AWSIYRGNTEAF

V gene: TRBV9
D gene: .
CDR3 protein: ASSVVGWGVGNEQF

V gene: TRBV28
D gene: TRBD2
CDR3 protein: ASSSRLAGPVVYEQY

V gene: TRBV5-1
D gene: TRBD1
CDR3 protein: ASSPGQGQETQY

V gene: TRBV27
D gene: TRBD1
CDR3 protein: ASSGTGGKNIQY

V gene: TRBV5-4
D gene: TRBD2
CDR3 protein: ASSLGLAEDTQY

V gene: TRBV15
D gene: .
CDR3 protein: ATSRDRVEKWVF

V gene: TRBV3-1/TRBV3-2
D gene: .
CDR3 protein: ASSQGRAGGANVLT

V gene: TRBV6-5
D gene: .
CDR3 protein: ASSPTGLANSPLH

V gene: TRBV28
D gene: TRBD2
CDR3 protein: ASSHPGLALQFDTQY

V gene: TRBV6-5
D gene: .
CDR3 protein: ASSANGNTEAF

V gene: TRBV19
D gene: TRBD2
CDR3 protein: ASSRGGLAGGGKETQY

V gene: TRBV29-1
D gene: TRBD1
CDR3 protein: SVPRTGENGYT

V gene: TRBV24-1
D gene: TRBD2
CDR3 protein: ATSDRTSGTHNEQF

V gene: TRBV28
D gene: TRBD2
CDR3 protein: ASSSPGGAETYEQY

V gene: TRBV7-9
D gene: .
CDR3 protein: ASSPRGSGGEETQY

V gene: TRBV11-3
D gene: .
CDR3 protein: ASSLTRERESGYEQY

V gene: TRBV11-2
D gene: TRBD1
CDR3 protein: ASSLDHRGWNSPLH

V gene: TRBV7-2
D gene: TRBD1
CDR3 protein: ASSLPRGQKYTDTQY

V gene: TRBV28
D gene: .
CDR3 protein: ASSPPRGPLH

V gene: TRBV6-2/TRBV6-3
D gene: TRBD2
CDR3 protein: ASSLITSGRKNGNEQF

V gene: TRBV18
D gene: TRBD1
CDR3 protein: ASSRDRGVEAGNTIY

V gene: TRBV6-1
D gene: .
CDR3 protein: ASSEGLGHFYEQY

V gene: TRBV5-4
D gene: TRBD1
CDR3 protein: ASSLRGRSYEQY

V gene: TRBV5-6
D gene: TRBD2
CDR3 protein: ASNGGGTYEQY

V gene: TRBV9
D gene: TRBD1
CDR3 protein: ASSEGWGTGVTEAF

V gene: TRBV9
D gene: .
CDR3 protein: ASSPRGGGGTEAF

V gene: TRBV5-1
D gene: TRBD2
CDR3 protein: ASSLASGRYEQY

V gene: TRBV6-2/TRBV6-3
D gene: .
CDR3 protein: ASSYSPGDYEQY

V gene: TRBV19
D gene: .
CDR3 protein: ASSRTGMINTEAF

V gene: TRBV7-9
D gene: .
CDR3 protein: ASSPPPLNTEAF

V gene: TRBV5-1
D gene: .
CDR3 protein: ASSAGRGPNEKLF

V gene: TRBV27
D gene: TRBD2
CDR3 protein: ASSSAGGQEF

V gene: TRBV27
D gene: TRBD1
CDR3 protein: ASSFYPRTGSGQETQY

V gene: TRBV7-3
D gene: .
CDR3 protein: ASSLRPDTGELF

V gene: TRBV5-5
D gene: .
CDR3 protein: ASSSADGGETQY

V gene: TRBV6-5
D gene: TRBD1
CDR3 protein: ASRGQGYTGELF

V gene: TRBV27
D gene: .
CDR3 protein: ASSLEGGGIETQY

V gene: TRBV7-8
D gene: .
CDR3 protein: ASSLEQHQETQY

V gene: TRBV3-1/TRBV3-2
D gene: .
CDR3 protein: ASSQDTYEQY

V gene: TRBV6-5
D gene: .
CDR3 protein: ASSRYSATNEKLF

V gene: TRBV9
D gene: .
CDR3 protein: ASSPSGNEQF

V gene: TRBV19
D gene: .
CDR3 protein: ASSAQKKSPLH

V gene: TRBV7-9
D gene: .
CDR3 protein: ASSPAYNEQF

V gene: TRBV28
D gene: TRBD1
CDR3 protein: ASTLQGADTEAF

V gene: TRBV7-9
D gene: .
CDR3 protein: ASSFWTTGDEQY

V gene: TRBV5-1
D gene: TRBD1
CDR3 protein: ASSRDSYNSPLH

V gene: TRBV3-1/TRBV3-2
D gene: TRBD2
CDR3 protein: ASSLGLAGGLQETQY